This is a list of T cell receptor beta chains from one sample in a study of cytomegalovirus exposure and HLA in healthy donors. Clones were sequenced by immunoSEQ multiplex PCR, and TCRdb holds only the in-frame ones, with some missing. The data show about 150,000 clones, about four fifths seen once. Sequenced: PBMCs. The source is a man aged 50 or older in good health and CMV-seropositive. Both conserved end residues are part of each CDR3. D genes are given only for firm matches.

>TRBJ2-2|-|TRBV11-2
CASSSRTANTGELFF
>TRBJ1-4|-|TRBV27
CASSSQFSTGEKLFF
>TRBJ1-2|-|TRBV6-1
CASSENREVPTF
>TRBJ2-2|-|TRBV29-1
CSVVGGALNTGELFF
>TRBJ2-7|-|TRBV25-1
CASSELDRKYVEQYF
>TRBJ2-7|-|TRBV5-6
CASSLAQDYYEQYF
>TRBJ2-3|TRBD1|TRBV5-1
CASSLGQGADTQYF
>TRBJ2-3|-|TRBV7-8
CASTLMWKGDTQYF
>TRBJ2-2|TRBD1|TRBV15
CATSRDRNTGELFF
>TRBJ2-1|TRBD1|TRBV19
CASSITGGVYQFF
>TRBJ2-5|TRBD1|TRBV14
CASSPWTGGETQYF
>-|TRBD1|TRBV9
CASSRRSGQGNDEQYF
>TRBJ1-1|TRBD1|TRBV28
CASSLVISDRTRGPNTEAFF
>TRBJ1-4|-|TRBV29-1
CSAIITRGNEKLFF
>TRBJ2-1|TRBD1|TRBV7-6
CASSWGAGGIWFF
>TRBJ2-2|TRBD2|TRBV9
CASSVGTSGQGELFF
>TRBJ2-5|TRBD2|TRBV7-2
CASSLQSGSGETQYF
>TRBJ2-3|TRBD2|TRBV29-1
CSVDLAGGGTQYF
>TRBJ1-3|-|TRBV7-8
CASSLTRAGSRSGNTIYF